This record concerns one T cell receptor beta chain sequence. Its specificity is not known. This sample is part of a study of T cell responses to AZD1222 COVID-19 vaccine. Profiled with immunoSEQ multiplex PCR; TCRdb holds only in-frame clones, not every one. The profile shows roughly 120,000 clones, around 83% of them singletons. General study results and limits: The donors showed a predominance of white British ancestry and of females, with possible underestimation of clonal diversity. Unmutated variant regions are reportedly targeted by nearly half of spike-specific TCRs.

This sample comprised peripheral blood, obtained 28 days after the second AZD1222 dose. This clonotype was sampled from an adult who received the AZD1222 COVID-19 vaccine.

The CDR3 region is CASSEALLGPNNNGYTF. The CDR3 DNA sequence: TGTGCCAGCAGTGAAGCGCTTCTAGGACCCAATAATAATGGCTACACCTTC. J is TRBJ1-2 and V is TRBV2; D gene unclear. The CDR3 is made up of 17 amino acids. Trimming shortened V by 0 bases and J by 6 bases, and 20 bases separated the two germline ends. The V gene's germline CDR1 is SNHLY and CDR2 FYNNEI.